The 25 T cell receptor beta chains listed next were all sequenced from one sample in a study of T cell responses to AZD1222 COVID-19 vaccine. Clones were sequenced by immunoSEQ multiplex PCR, and TCRdb holds only the in-frame ones, with some missing. This sample carries 120,000 to 150,000 clones, approximately 90% of them seen once, and the ten largest clones take roughly 3.1%. The sequencing used peripheral blood, collected on day 0 of AZD1222 vaccination. Every receptor here comes from an adult in good health.

The rearrangement uses TRBV9 and TRBJ2-2, with TRBD2 identical over 7 bases. Losses at the gene ends were 4 bases for V and 3 bases for J; bases not matched to a gene: 9. This CDR3 comprises 16 residues. The germline V gene encodes CDR1 SGDLS and CDR2 YYNGEE. In DNA, the CDR3 is TGTGCCAGCAGCCCGGCTCTAGCGGAGTACACCGGGGAGCTGTTTTTT. Translated: CASSPALAEYTGELFF.

This rearrangement joins TRBV7-8 to TRBJ1-1, with D unclear. The germline V gene has CDR1 SGHVS and CDR2 FQNEAQ. V lost 4 bases and J 5 bases, leaving 14 bases between the germline ends. This CDR3 has 14 amino acids. CDR3 DNA sequence: TGTGCCAGCAGCTCCAATCGACCTGGTACTGAAGCTTTCTTT. Translating gives CASSSNRPGTEAFF.

The J gene is TRBJ2-7, the V gene TRBV11-2, with 8 bases aligning to TRBD2. CDR3 length: 16 residues. Germline values: CDR1 SGHAT, CDR2 FQNNGV. V lost 3 bases and J lost 6; bases outside the gene matches: 13. CDR3 DNA sequence: TGTGCCAGCAGCTTGCGGGGGGCTGGGGAGCAGGGCGAGCAGTACTTC. This translates into CASSLRGAGEQGEQYF.

This chain links TRBV4-2 with TRBJ1-3; the D is unclear. Germline V gives CDR1 LGHNA, CDR2 YNFKEQ. The CDR3 has 16 residues. The V and J ends lost 0 bases and 0 bases respectively, with 9 bases between them. The CDR3 nucleotides are TGTGCCAGCAGCCAAGATCCGTCGGCCTCTGGAAACACCATATATTTT. Its protein is CASSQDPSASGNTIYF.

This chain joins TRBV7-2 and TRBJ1-2; weak D call: TRBD1 (5 bases). CDR1 SGHTA and CDR2 FQGNSA come from the germline V gene. This CDR3 region has 15 residues. Trimming stripped 0 bases from V and 3 bases from J, with 11 bases between. This CDR3 reads CASSLAIGTDYGYTF. CDR3 DNA sequence: TGTGCCAGCAGCTTAGCGATAGGGACCGACTATGGCTACACCTTC. The full variable domain, rest sourced from reference TRBV7-2 and TRBJ1-2, is GAGVSQSPSNKVTEKGKDVELRCDPISGHTALYWYRQSLGQGLEFLIYFQGNSAPDKSGLPSDRFSAERTGGSVSTLTIQRTQQEDSAVYLCASSLAIGTDYGYTFGSGTRLTVV.

J is TRBJ1-6 and V is TRBV11-3; no firm D call. Between the trimmed V and J ends, which lost 7 bases and 8 bases, there was a span of 15 bases. Germline CDR1 reads SGHNT; CDR2 reads YENEEA. This CDR3 contains 14 residues. CDR3 protein: CASTLTGPDSPLHF. The CDR3 DNA reads as TGTGCCAGCACCCTGACTGGGCCCGATTCACCCCTCCACTTT.

This chain uses TRBV12-5 with TRBJ2-3, with TRBD2 identical over 12 bases. The V gene's germline CDR1 is LGHNT and CDR2 FRNRAP. This CDR3 is built from 15 residues. After removal of 6 bases from V and 1 base from J, the junction contained 2 bases not matched to a gene. This chain's CDR3 is CASGRLAGGTDTQYF. CDR3 nucleotide sequence: TGTGCTAGTGGCCGACTAGCGGGGGGCACAGATACGCAGTATTTT.

V is TRBV7-9 and J is TRBJ2-1; D is uncertain. Per germline, CDR1 SEHNR and CDR2 FQNEAQ (reference sequence). V was clipped by 5 bases and J by 0 bases, with 17 bases between them. This CDR3 has 17 residues. Here the CDR3 DNA reads TGTGCCAGCAGCCCCAAGACAAGAACCAACTCCTACAATGAGCAGTTCTTC. It encodes CASSPKTRTNSYNEQFF.

This clone was recorded once. The rearrangement uses TRBV4-2 and TRBJ2-5, with unresolved D. Germline CDR1 is LGHNA and CDR2 is YNFKEQ. The ends were cut back, 4 bases at V and 2 bases at J, with 14 bases in the middle. The CDR3 extends over 15 amino acids. CDR3 DNA: TGTGCCAGCAGCCGCGCTGGGGATTGGCAAGAGACCCAGTACTTC. This sequence encodes CASSRAGDWQETQYF.

The V gene is TRBV6-1, the J gene TRBJ2-7; D not certain. The germline gives CDR1 MNHNS, CDR2 SASEGT. The CDR3 consists of 13 residues. V lost 2 bases and J 4 bases, leaving 9 bases between the germline ends. For the CDR3, the DNA is TGTGCCAGCAGTGAACCTGTCATTTACGAGCAGTACTTC. Translated: CASSEPVIYEQYF.

V is TRBV6-5 and J is TRBJ2-7; D is uncertain. Germline V lookup: CDR1 MNHEY, CDR2 SVGAGI. This CDR3 is 14 amino acids long. The V end was cut by 7 bases, the J end by 1 base, with 14 bases between. The CDR3, as DNA: TGTGCCAGCACCCCGACACCAGCATCCTACGAGCAGTACTTC. Its protein is CASTPTPASYEQYF.

The chain joins TRBV14 to TRBJ1-3; unclear D gene. Germline CDR1 SGHDN, CDR2 FVKESK. Trimming removed 3 bases from V and 5 bases from J, with 5 bases in between. The CDR3 is 12 residues long. CDR3 protein: CASSQGRNTIYF. The DNA for the CDR3 is TGTGCCAGCAGCCAGGGAAGAAACACCATATATTTT.

J is TRBJ1-2 and V is TRBV6-5; maybe TRBD1 (5 bases). The germline V gene encodes CDR1 MNHEY and CDR2 SVGAGI. This CDR3 is 13 amino acids long. Trimming left V 6 bases short and J 4 bases short, with 12 bases between. CDR3 region: CASRVDSSYGYTF. CDR3 in DNA: TGTGCCAGCAGAGTAGACAGTTCCTATGGCTACACCTTC.

The chain has TRBV7-9 and TRBJ2-4; D unresolved. The CDR3 length is 15 residues. V was trimmed by 5 bases and J by 1 base, leaving 12 bases between them. From germline, CDR1 is SEHNR and CDR2 FQNEAQ (reference sequence). DNA of the CDR3: TGTGCCAGCAGCCCATCAGAGGTGGCCAAAAACATTCAGTACTTC. Encoded protein: CASSPSEVAKNIQYF.

The V gene is TRBV30, the J gene TRBJ1-2; D is uncertain. Germline values: CDR1 GTSNPN, CDR2 SVGIG (reference sequence). Trimming shortened V by 2 bases and J by 2 bases, and 9 bases separated the two germline ends. CDR3 size: 13 residues. The CDR3 region has the DNA TGTGCCTGGAGTCAAGGTAGAAACTATGGCTACACCTTC. Its protein is CAWSQGRNYGYTF.

The chain is built from TRBV14 and TRBJ2-5; tentatively, D is TRBD1 (5 bases). This CDR3 contains 15 residues. V was clipped by 0 bases and J by 1 base, with 9 bases between them. Germline CDR1 and CDR2: SGHDN and FVKESK. CDR3 sequence (DNA): TGTGCCAGCAGCCAAGAGGGGCGGTCCCAAGAGACCCAGTACTTC. Protein product: CASSQEGRSQETQYF.

The chain uses TRBV2 and TRBJ2-2; TRBD1 agrees at 7 bases. V was clipped by 7 bases and J by 4 bases; unmatched bases: 9. Germline V gene lookup returns CDR1 SNHLY and CDR2 FYNNEI. CDR3 length: 15 residues. CDR3 sequence (DNA): TGTGCCAGCATAGTAGACAGGGTGACCACCGGGGAGCTGTTTTTT. Protein product: CASIVDRVTTGELFF.

This chain joins TRBV27 and TRBJ1-2; 9 bases align to TRBD1. The V gene end was trimmed by 0 bases and the J gene end by 6 bases; junction bases not matched to a gene: 8. In germline, CDR1 is MNHEY, CDR2 SMNVEV (reference sequence). This CDR3 has 16 residues. The CDR3 protein is CASSLSSGQGFDGYTF. The CDR3 DNA reads TGTGCCAGCAGTTTATCTTCGGGACAGGGTTTCGATGGCTACACCTTC.

The rearrangement joins TRBV19 to TRBJ2-7; D perhaps matches TRBD2 (6 bases). The CDR3 consists of 13 residues. The germline V gene has CDR1 LNHDA and CDR2 SQIVND (reference sequence). The germline V and J ends were trimmed by 8 bases and 4 bases, with 15 bases remaining between them. CDR3 sequence reads: CASGASVSYEQYF. CDR3 sequence (DNA): TGTGCCAGTGGGGCTAGCGTCTCTTACGAGCAGTACTTC. Complete variable domain (other parts from reference TRBV19 and TRBJ2-7): DGGITQSPKYLFRKEGQNVTLSCEQNLNHDAMYWYRQDPGQGLRLIYYSQIVNDFQKGDIAEGYSVSREKKESFPLTVTSAQKNPTAFYLCASGASVSYEQYFGPGTRLTVT.

This clone is a singleton in its sample. The CDR3 DNA reads TGTGCCAGCAGCCGGGCGGGGGAAAGCACAGATACGCAGTATTTT. This encodes CASSRAGESTDTQYF. The genes are TRBV3-1 (or the pseudogene TRBV3-2) and TRBJ2-3; 7 bases agree with TRBD2. V dropped 4 bases and J dropped 0; count of bases not matched to a gene: 4. This CDR3 is built from 15 residues. CDR1 LGHDT and CDR2 YNNKEL come from the germline V gene (reference sequence).

The V and J genes are TRBV18 and TRBJ1-2; no clear D gene. Germline CDR1 KGHSH, CDR2 LQKENI. The ends were cut back, 0 bases at V and 8 bases at J, with 10 bases in the middle. The CDR3 consists of 13 residues. DNA of the CDR3: TGTGCCAGCTCACCACCGGGGAGGCGCGGCTACACCTTC. It is translated as CASSPPGRRGYTF.

The rearrangement joins TRBV27 to TRBJ1-3; D uncertain. CDR1 and CDR2 (germline): MNHEY, SMNVEV (reference sequence). The CDR3 is 14 residues long. Trimming left V 5 bases short and J 0 bases short, with 8 bases between. The CDR3 DNA follows: TGTGCCAGCAGTCCCGGCCACTCTGGAAACACCATATATTTT. Its protein is CASSPGHSGNTIYF.

The CDR3: CASSYTQGQVWSSGANVLTF. CDR3 in DNA: TGTGCCAGCAGCTACACACAGGGTCAGGTGTGGAGCTCTGGGGCCAACGTCCTGACTTTC. The chain has TRBV11-3 and TRBJ2-6, with a possible D match to TRBD1 (6 bases). This CDR3 comprises 20 residues. CDR1 SGHNT and CDR2 YENEEA come from the germline V gene. Trimming removed 4 bases from V and 0 bases from J, with 22 bases in between.

The sample holds many counts of this clone. The CDR3 DNA is TGTGCCAGCAGTGAAAGATCAGGCCTCTATGGCTACACCTTC. This sequence encodes CASSERSGLYGYTF. V usage is TRBV2 and J usage is TRBJ1-2; D not certain. This CDR3 has 14 residues. V was pared by 2 bases and J by 4 bases, with 11 bases between. Germline CDR1 is SNHLY and CDR2 is FYNNEI. The full variable domain, with the rest looked up from reference TRBV2 and TRBJ1-2, is EPEVTQTPSHQVTQMGQEVILRCVPISNHLYFYWYRQILGQKVEFLVSFYNNEISEKSEIFDDQFSVERPDGSNFTLKIRSTKLEDSAMYFCASSERSGLYGYTFGSGTRLTVV.

The chain uses TRBV6-5 and TRBJ1-1; maybe TRBD1 (6 bases). CDR3 length: 14 residues. Per the germline V gene, CDR1 is MNHEY and CDR2 is SVGAGI. The V end was cut by 5 bases, the J end by 4 bases, with 14 bases between. The CDR3 loop reads CASSPHRATTEAFF. DNA for the CDR3: TGTGCCAGCAGTCCTCACAGGGCGACCACTGAAGCTTTCTTT.